What follows is one T cell receptor beta chain and its context. This clone has more than one count but fewer than ten. Its antigen is not yet known. Per-nucleotide qualities are absent, and no much larger clonotype sits a single base away. Reading from cysteine to phenylalanine, the CDR3 counts 13 amino acids. Of all the DNA, just the CDR3 is kept, 39 bases in frame from base 1. Based on the germline V gene, the CDR1 and CDR2 sequences are SGHTA and FQGNSA. At the junction V is shortened by 2 bases and J by 6 bases, with 11 bases in between. These data are taken from a study of blood T cell repertoires in COVID-19 (dated by TCRdb to the early 2020s). As for the study more broadly: The collaborator samples originated in the United States, Italy and Spain and spanned the acute and convalescent phases of COVID-19. Sample metadata almost always included a de-identified subject ID, COVID-19 status, age in years and sex. The repertoires were released in a freely available public database intended as a resource for research on the immune response to SARS-CoV-2. Where available, HLA class I and class II types were obtained from metadata supplied by the sample provider rather than from assay-based typing. Samples were obtained from the ongoing ImmuneRACE study (first 160 participants) and from about 1,300 subjects provided by 6 global collaborators. The material from the prospective study consisted of cDNA or gDNA derived from T cells, B-cell-depleted T cells, or PBMCs. The dataset comprised deeply sampled blood TCRbeta repertoires from subjects exposed to, actively infected with, or recovered from COVID-19.

Whole blood was collected in K2EDTA tubes by collaborating institutions according to the institutions' own protocols. For TCRbeta analysis, collaborator samples were shipped as frozen whole blood, as isolated PBMCs, or as DNA extracted from either sample type. Overall results and qualifications from the work: The amount of clinical and demographic metadata varied by source and participant and was provided uncurated.

The immunoSEQ Assay, a bias-controlled multiplex PCR, was used to amplify TCRbeta CDR3 regions from genomic DNA. The authors' analysis ran thus. Nucleated cell counts per sample were estimated from amplification of reference gene primers within the assay. Sequence reads were collapsed and filtered to measure the absolute abundance of every unique TCRbeta CDR3 rearrangement. For each sample, productive Simpson clonality was calculated as the square root of Simpson's diversity index across productive rearrangements. TCRdb limited this immuneACCESS table to in-frame rearrangements with V and J called. A share of clones is missing; checked studies link under half to unresolved V genes, and the rest is unexplained. From that table come the V and J calls and clone size; the DNA was used to work out D and trimming. This sample lists roughly 500,000 clones; 70% to 90% were detected once. Of the sample, approximately 2.9% falls within the top ten clones.

The material sequenced was peripheral blood. The V gene is TRBV7-2 and the J gene is TRBJ2-7; TRBD2 is possibly the D segment (5 matching bases). This receptor was identified in a human donor in a cohort sampled during active COVID-19. For the CDR3, the sequence is CASSLMGAVEQYF. The nucleotides are TGTGCCAGCAGCTTAATGGGAGCGGTCGAGCAGTACTTC. With the portions outside the CDR3 filled from the reference TRBV7-2 and TRBJ2-7 genes, the complete variable region becomes GAGVSQSPSNKVTEKGKDVELRCDPISGHTALYWYRQSLGQGLEFLIYFQGNSAPDKSGLPSDRFSAERTGGSVSTLTIQRTQQEDSAVYLCASSLMGAVEQYFGPGTRLTVT.